Detailed here is one T cell receptor beta chain. The second PCR ran roughly 7 to 12 cycles with a sample-barcoded 5' primer and J-beta primers. Via MiXCR, TCRdb re-called the 5' RACE reads, giving one row per CDR3 protein. The sample holds some 1.7 million distinct CDR3 sequences, roughly 30% seen once. Looked up from germline, CDR1 is SGHAT and CDR2 is FQNNGV. This CDR3 has 19 residues. Between the trimmed V and J ends, which lost 6 bases and 9 bases, there was a span of 30 bases. This entry is derived from a study of blood T cells in healthy people across ages. Study-level information: Template-switching capture recovered about one barcoded beta molecule per two T cells.

The origin of this receptor is a woman in her twenties or thirties in good health. The sample taken for sequencing was blood. This chain connects TRBV11-2 to TRBJ1-6; D gene ambiguous. CDR3 residues: CASRQTTTHKVGDRSPLHF. The CDR3 DNA follows: TGTGCCAGCAGGCAAACAACGACCCACAAGGTGGGAGATCGTTCACCCCTCCACTTT.